A selection of T cell receptor beta chains follows, all from one sample in a study of cytomegalovirus exposure and HLA in healthy donors. The assay was immunoSEQ multiplex PCR, and TCRdb's table has in-frame clones only and misses some. The table includes approximately 150,000 clones, just under 90% detected once. The specimen sequenced was PBMCs. The source of these receptors is a woman aged 25 to 39 in good health and CMV-seronegative. The CDR3 runs from the conserved cysteine through the conserved F or W. D genes are given only for firm matches. Clone size is stated in some rows and not others, as once, few, many or a class when expanded.

clone_size,d_call,v_call,j_call,cdr3_nt,cdr3_aa
.,.,TRBV6-5,TRBJ2-3,TGTGCCAGCACATCGGGTTCAGATACGCAGTATTTT,CASTSGSDTQYF
.,TRBD1,TRBV27,TRBJ2-1,TGTGCCAGCAGCCCCGGACAGGGTCTCTACAATGAGCAGTTCTTC,CASSPGQGLYNEQFF
.,TRBD1,TRBV4-1,TRBJ2-2,TGCGCCAGCAGCCAAGATATAAGGACAGGGGGCTACACCGGGGAGCTGTTTTTT,CASSQDIRTGGYTGELFF
.,.,TRBV27,TRBJ1-1,TGTGCCAGCAGTTTGGCAGGGCTGAACACTGAAGCTTTCTTT,CASSLAGLNTEAFF
.,.,TRBV19,TRBJ2-7,TGTGCCAGTAGTAACGGACAGCTACCTCCCTACGAGCAGTACTTC,CASSNGQLPPYEQYF
once,.,TRBV5-1,TRBJ1-1,TGCGCCAGCAGCTTGGGGGGAGGAACTGAAGCTTTCTTT,CASSLGGGTEAFF
.,.,TRBV11-2,TRBJ1-3,TGTGCCAGCAGCTTAGATTCGGCAGGCTCTGGAAACACCATATATTTT,CASSLDSAGSGNTIYF
.,TRBD2,TRBV5-1,TRBJ2-1,TGCGCCAGCAGCCGTGCTTCTTATGGACTAGCCAATGAGCAGTTCTTC,CASSRASYGLANEQFF
.,TRBD1,TRBV5-5,TRBJ1-1,TGTGCCAGCAGGACGGGACAGTCTCCAGTGAACACTGAAGCTTTCTTT,CASRTGQSPVNTEAFF
.,.,TRBV6-1,TRBJ1-5,TGTGCCAGCATCGACAGCAACCAAGGGGATCAGCCCCAGCATTTT,CASIDSNQGDQPQHF
once,.,TRBV27,TRBJ2-7,TGTGCCAGCAGTTTAAGTCCAGGAGGCGGGGAGCAGTACTTC,CASSLSPGGGEQYF
once,TRBD1,TRBV19,TRBJ1-1,TGTGCCAGATTGGGACAGGAGAACACTGAAGCTTTCTTT,CARLGQENTEAFF
.,.,TRBV4-1,TRBJ2-3,TGCGCCAGCAGCCAATACACAGATACGCAGTATTTT,CASSQYTDTQYF
.,TRBD1,TRBV5-1,TRBJ1-2,TGCGCCAGCAGCCCCGGGACAGGAAACTATGGCTACACCTTC,CASSPGTGNYGYTF
.,.,TRBV5-1,TRBJ1-1,TGCGCCAGCAGCCTCCGGGACACTATGAACACTGAAGCTTTCTTT,CASSLRDTMNTEAFF
.,.,TRBV4-1,TRBJ2-3,TGCGCCAGCAGCCAAGATAAAGCAGGGACTTTCGGAGATACGCAGTATTTT,CASSQDKAGTFGDTQYF
.,.,TRBV6-5,TRBJ2-5,TGTGCCAGCAGATTCAAGACTAGTTTGGGAGAGACCCAGTACTTC,CASRFKTSLGETQYF
.,TRBD1,TRBV7-9,TRBJ1-4,TGTGCCAGCAGCTTAGTCCCAGGGGGCAATGAAAAACTGTTTTTT,CASSLVPGGNEKLFF